The 13 T cell receptor beta chains below were found in one sample sequenced in a study of T cells expressing NK-cell markers. TCRdb re-called the 5' RACE reads and shows each CDR3 protein once, DNA omitted. The table lists roughly 420,000 distinct CDR3 sequences. Specimen: blood T cells: a sorted CD56 or NKG2C T cell subset, CD4+ or CD8+ T cells, or bulk PBMC T cells (not recorded which). The receptors here all came from a woman between 18 and 75 years old in good health.

The chain links TRBV5-1 to TRBJ2-1; TCRdb proposes TRBD2, but this gene call is untestable without DNA. Per the germline V gene, CDR1 is SGHRS and CDR2 is YFSETQ. The CDR3 is 15 residues long. CDR3 residues: CASRVYSGDYNEQFF.

The V and J genes are TRBV29-1 and TRBJ2-3. CDR1 and CDR2 (germline): SQVTM, ANQGSEA. The CDR3 has 14 amino acids. CDR3 in amino acids: CSVGVGASTDTQYF.

V is TRBV20-1 and J is TRBJ1-5; TCRdb's D call of TRBD1 is untestable without DNA. The CDR3 runs 13 residues. The germline CDR1 and CDR2 sequences are DFQATT and SNEGSKA (reference sequence). CDR3 in amino acids: CSARESGGQPQHF.

The gene calls are TRBV19 and TRBJ2-1. This CDR3 is 12 amino acids long. CDR1 is LNHDA and CDR2 is SQIVND in the germline V gene (reference sequence). CDR3 amino acids: CASRTSPHEQFF. Together with reference TRBV19 and TRBJ2-1, the CDR3 gives the full variable domain: DGGITQSPKYLFRKEGQNVTLSCEQNLNHDAMYWYRQDPGQGLRLIYYSQIVNDFQKGDIAEGYSVSREKKESFPLTVTSAQKNPTAFYLCASRTSPHEQFFGPGTRLTVL.

The J gene is TRBJ2-3, the V gene TRBV7-9. This CDR3 is built from 14 residues. Germline lookup yields CDR1 SEHNR and CDR2 FQNEAQ (reference sequence). CDR3 residues: CASSGESHRDTQYF.

V gene TRBV18 combines with J gene TRBJ2-5. Germline assignment: CDR1 KGHSH and CDR2 LQKENI. This CDR3 region has 15 residues. CDR3 sequence reads: CASSPPVSDQETQYF.

The V call is TRBV5-1, the J call TRBJ1-2; TCRdb reports TRBD1, a call that lacks DNA to check it against. Germline CDR1 reads SGHRS; CDR2 reads YFSETQ. The CDR3 length is 15 residues. The CDR3 protein is CASSFGGTDNYGYTF.

J is TRBJ1-4 and V is TRBV6-5; TCRdb picks TRBD1, but there is no DNA to check that call. CDR3 length equals 15 residues. In germline, CDR1 is MNHEY, CDR2 SVGAGI. The CDR3 region is CASSYSDRDSEKLFF.

The CDR3: CASRGTSTDTQYF. The V gene is TRBV7-3, the J gene TRBJ2-3; the D call of TRBD1 rests on TCRdb alone, since no DNA is present to check it. The CDR3 runs 13 residues. CDR1 is SGHTA and CDR2 is FQGTGA in the germline V gene. The entire variable domain, with the rest obtained from reference TRBV7-3 and TRBJ2-3, is as follows: GAGVSQTPSNKVTEKGKYVELRCDPISGHTALYWYRQSLGQGPEFLIYFQGTGAADDSGLPNDRFFAVRPEGSVSTLKIQRTERGDSAVYLCASRGTSTDTQYFGPGTRLTVL.

The chain combines TRBV5-1 with TRBJ2-5; absent DNA, TCRdb's TRBD2 call cannot be checked. The CDR3 extends over 14 amino acids. The germline gives CDR1 SGHRS, CDR2 YFSETQ. Here the CDR3 reads CASSLLVPQETQYF.

The genes are TRBV28 and TRBJ2-1; TCRdb lists TRBD1, though no DNA is available to test this call. There are 15 residues in the CDR3. The germline V gene has CDR1 MDHEN and CDR2 SYDVKM. The CDR3 region is CASTSSGGRMNEQFF.

The rearrangement uses TRBV12-5 and TRBJ2-1; the D gene TCRdb calls, TRBD2, cannot be checked with no DNA. Germline V gene sequence: CDR1 LGHNT, CDR2 FRNRAP. The CDR3 runs to 14 residues. CDR3 region: CASGLAGGRDEQFF.

The rearrangement links TRBV20-1 to TRBJ1-1. The CDR3 covers 14 residues. The germline CDR1 and CDR2 sequences are DFQATT and SNEGSKA (reference sequence). CDR3 loop: CSASFKLMNTEAFF.